A single T cell receptor (beta chain) is shown here with its context. This record belongs to a study of blood T cell repertoires in COVID-19. Study-level information: T cells, B-cell-depleted T cells, or PBMCs provided the cDNA or gDNA that served as material.

Using immunoSEQ multiplex PCR, the repertoire was profiled, and TCRdb retains in-frame clones only, with some absent. The sample lists about 200,000 clones; 82% were seen once. All enrollees were roughly 18 to 89 years old and from about 24 US areas. Cohorts were determined from participant-reported clinical history. Germline-derived CDR1 and CDR2 are MNHEY and SVGAGI. V lost 0 bases to trimming and J lost 4 bases, with 15 bases between them. This CDR3 region has 16 residues. This sequence joins TRBV6-5 and TRBJ1-2, with D uncertain. This TCR was sampled from a woman aged 55-69 years with acute COVID-19. Input material: PBMCs or T cells enriched from blood (not recorded which). The CDR3 sequence: CASSYSISRRRYGYTF. CDR3 DNA: TGTGCCAGCAGTTACTCGATTAGCAGACGCCGCTATGGCTACACCTTC.